This passage covers 16 T cell receptor beta chains from one sample sequenced in a study of blood T cell repertoires in COVID-19. TCRdb's table, derived via immunoSEQ multiplex PCR, lists solely in-frame clones and lacks some. The table lists 180,000 or so clones, roughly nine tenths of them singletons. Sequenced input: peripheral blood. These receptors were obtained from a man aged 18 to 35 with acute or convalescent COVID-19.

The V call is TRBV12-5, the J call TRBJ2-1, with 7 nucleotides matching TRBD1. CDR1 LGHNT and CDR2 FRNRAP come from the germline V gene. V lost 1 base to trimming and J lost 3 bases; unmatched junction nucleotides: 0. The CDR3 sequence is 14 residues long. This CDR3 reads CASGLGDSYNEQFF. In DNA form, the CDR3 reads TGTGCTAGTGGTTTGGGGGACAGCTACAATGAGCAGTTCTTC.

The genes are TRBV28 and TRBJ1-1; a weak D match, TRBD1 (5 bases). Germline V gene lookup returns CDR1 MDHEN and CDR2 SYDVKM. V lost 5 bases to trimming and J lost 1 base, with 11 bases between them. The CDR3 is 14 amino acids. The CDR3 region is CASSAGDRNTEAFF. The CDR3 DNA sequence: TGTGCCAGCAGTGCCGGCGACAGGAACACTGAAGCTTTCTTT.

V and J are TRBV6-6 and TRBJ2-1; 8 positions agree with TRBD2. Losses at the gene ends were 2 bases for V and 4 bases for J; bases not matched to a gene: 4. Germline V gene data show CDR1 as MNHNY and CDR2 as SVGAGI (reference sequence). The CDR3 has 15 residues. The CDR3 region is CASSYAQREYNEQFF. The CDR3 DNA is TGTGCCAGCAGTTACGCCCAGCGGGAGTACAATGAGCAGTTCTTC.

The chain couples TRBV28 to TRBJ2-1; 10 nucleotides line up with TRBD2. Looked up from germline, CDR1 is MDHEN and CDR2 is SYDVKM. CDR3 length: 14 amino acids. V gave up 8 bases and J gave up 12 bases; unmatched junction bases: 13. CDR3 in DNA: TGTGCCAGCGGACTAAGCGGGGGGGCAGGCGGGCAGTTCTTC. It is translated as CASGLSGGAGGQFF.

The rearrangement uses TRBV6-5 and TRBJ2-1; 10 positions agree with TRBD1. CDR1 and CDR2 from the germline V gene are MNHEY and SVGAGI. There are 14 residues in the CDR3. V lost 10 bases, J lost 10 bases, and 13 bases stayed unmatched. For the CDR3, the DNA is TGTGCCACCCCAAACGGGACAGGGGTTCCGGAGCAGTTCTTC. The encoded protein is CATPNGTGVPEQFF.

The chain recombines TRBV28 with TRBJ1-6, with 9 bases fitting TRBD1. J lost 7 bases, V lost 7 bases, and 8 bases had no gene match. Germline V gene sequence: CDR1 MDHEN, CDR2 SYDVKM. This CDR3 contains 15 residues. CDR3 in DNA: TGTGCCAGCACTCTCCGGGACAGGGAAAATTCACCCCTCCACTTT. This gives the protein CASTLRDRENSPLHF.

The chain uses TRBV7-2 and TRBJ2-5, with TRBD2 matching over 9 bases. The germline gives CDR1 SGHTA, CDR2 FQGNSA. CDR3 length equals 14 residues. The ends lost 5 bases at V and 5 bases at J; junction bases unmatched: 6. The CDR3 coding sequence is TGTGCCAGCAGCCCCGGGACTAGCAGCGAGACCCAGTACTTC. As protein: CASSPGTSSETQYF.

In this sample, this clone turned up once. The rearrangement uses TRBV4-1 and TRBJ2-2, with unresolved D. The CDR3 has 13 amino acids. Germline V gene lookup returns CDR1 MGHRA and CDR2 YSYEKL. V gave up 1 base and J gave up 4 bases, with 4 bases separating them. CDR3 bases: TGCGCCAGCAGCCAAGCTTTCACCGGGGAGCTGTTTTTT. Amino acid sequence: CASSQAFTGELFF.

This clone was recorded once. The chain couples TRBV7-9 to TRBJ1-6; 7 bases line up with TRBD1. The CDR3 covers 16 residues. The germline V gene has CDR1 SEHNR and CDR2 FQNEAQ (reference sequence). Germline trimming cut 1 base from V and 7 bases from J; bases unmatched to any gene: 7. Here the CDR3 reads CASSLGRKGANSPLHF. For the CDR3, the DNA is TGTGCCAGCAGCTTAGGTAGAAAGGGGGCCAATTCACCCCTCCACTTT.

The V call is TRBV28, the J call TRBJ2-7, with TRBD2 identical over 14 bases. V was pared by 5 bases and J by 6 bases, with 12 bases of the junction left unmatched. Germline V gene lookup returns CDR1 MDHEN and CDR2 SYDVKM. The CDR3 extends over 17 amino acids. CDR3 in DNA: TGTGCCAGCAGTACGACGGGGACTAGCGGGGGATTAGTCGAGCAGTACGTC. Translating it yields CASSTTGTSGGLVEQYV.

J is TRBJ1-4 and V is TRBV5-5; 8 bases map to TRBD1. This CDR3 is built from 16 residues. V trimming: 3 bases; J trimming: 0 bases; junction bases outside the gene matches: 4. Germline V gene lookup returns CDR1 SGHKS and CDR2 YYEKEE (reference sequence). As DNA, the CDR3 is TGTGCCAGCAGCTCAGGACAGGGAGCAACTAATGAAAAACTGTTTTTT. Translation: CASSSGQGATNEKLFF.

The genes are TRBV7-8 and TRBJ2-1, with 7 nucleotides matching TRBD1. Unmatched junction bases numbered 9, after V lost 4 bases and J lost 0 bases. The germline gives CDR1 SGHVS, CDR2 FQNEAQ. This CDR3 comprises 17 residues. DNA for the CDR3: TGTGCCAGCAGCTCGGGACCAGGGGGTAACTCCTACAATGAGCAGTTCTTC. The encoded protein is CASSSGPGGNSYNEQFF.

CDR3 nucleotides: TGTGCCAGCAATATAGCAGGGGGTCAGCCCCAGCATTTT. It encodes CASNIAGGQPQHF. The chain recombines TRBV6-6 with TRBJ1-5, with 7 positions matching TRBD1. Trimming took 7 bases from V and 6 from J; bases not matched to a gene: 6. Germline V gives CDR1 MNHNY, CDR2 SVGAGI (reference sequence). The CDR3 spans 13 residues.

This chain links TRBV6-5 with TRBJ1-4, with D possibly being TRBD1 (6 bases). V was clipped by 2 bases and J by 1 base, with 8 bases between them. The CDR3 totals 15 residues. Germline-derived CDR1 and CDR2 are MNHEY and SVGAGI. The CDR3 DNA reads as TGTGCCAGCAGTTACCAGGGACAAACTAATGAAAAACTGTTTTTT. This encodes CASSYQGQTNEKLFF.

This chain's CDR3 is CSVFYSGANVLTF. In nucleotides, the CDR3 is TGCAGCGTTTTTTACTCTGGGGCCAACGTCCTGACTTTC. The rearrangement uses TRBV29-1 and TRBJ2-6; unclear D gene. Germline CDR1 SQVTM, CDR2 ANQGSEA. CDR3 length: 13 amino acids. V dropped 5 bases and J dropped 0 bases, with 5 bases sitting between them.

This chain joins TRBV9 and TRBJ2-1, with 8 bases aligning to TRBD1. The ends lost 3 bases at V and 2 bases at J; junction bases unmatched: 4. The CDR3 has 15 residues. Per the germline V gene, CDR1 is SGDLS and CDR2 is YYNGEE. CDR3 region: CASSDRGETYNEQFF. As DNA, the CDR3 is TGTGCCAGCAGCGACAGGGGGGAGACCTACAATGAGCAGTTCTTC.